This passage covers 2 T cell receptor beta chains from one sample sequenced in a study of metastatic and nonmetastatic thyroid tumors. TCRdb re-analyzed the PCR reads using MiXCR. The profile shows over 25,000 clones, about 20% of them singletons. Patients had received no treatment of any kind before thyroid surgery. The sequenced sample consisted of blood. Source of these receptors: a female donor with papillary thyroid cancer or a benign thyroid nodule (not recorded which). Some clones in this sample may be carry-over from other donors' samples.

The chain joins TRBV11-1 to TRBJ2-1; 9 nucleotides align to TRBD2. This CDR3 is built from 15 residues. Germline-derived CDR1 and CDR2 are SGHAT and FQDESV (reference sequence). Trimming took 5 bases from V and 4 from J; bases not matched to a gene: 6. The CDR3 region has the DNA TGTGCCAGCAGCCCCCGGACTAGCGCTTACAATGAGCAGTTCTTC. It translates to CASSPRTSAYNEQFF.

This clone was detected ten times or more. The chain uses TRBV30 and TRBJ1-4; 8 bases map to TRBD1. J was trimmed by 4 bases and V by 6 bases; bases with no gene match: 7. Germline V gene lookup returns CDR1 GTSNPN and CDR2 SVGIG (reference sequence). The CDR3 sequence is 14 residues long. CDR3 region: CACPKQGDNEKLFF. CDR3 DNA sequence: TGTGCCTGCCCCAAACAGGGGGATAATGAAAAACTGTTTTTT.